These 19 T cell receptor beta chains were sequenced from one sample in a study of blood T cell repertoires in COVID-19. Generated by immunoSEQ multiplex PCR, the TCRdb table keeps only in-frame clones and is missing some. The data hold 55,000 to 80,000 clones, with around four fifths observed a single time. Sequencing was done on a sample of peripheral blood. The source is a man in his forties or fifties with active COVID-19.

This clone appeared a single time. The CDR3: CASGLAASGRDTGELFF. Here the CDR3 DNA reads TGTGCTAGTGGTTTGGCTGCTAGCGGGAGAGACACCGGGGAGCTGTTTTTT. The genes are TRBV12-5 and TRBJ2-2, with 10 bases lining up with TRBD2. The CDR3 loop spans 17 amino acids. V shed 1 base, J shed 3 bases, and the junction held 5 bases outside the gene matches. Germline V gene sequence: CDR1 LGHNT, CDR2 FRNRAP.

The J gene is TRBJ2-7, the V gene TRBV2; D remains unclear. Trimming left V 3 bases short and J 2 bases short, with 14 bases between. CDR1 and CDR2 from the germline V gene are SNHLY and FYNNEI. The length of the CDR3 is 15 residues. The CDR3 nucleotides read TGTGCCAGCAGTGATAATCCAGCGCATACCTACGAGCAGTACTTC. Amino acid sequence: CASSDNPAHTYEQYF.

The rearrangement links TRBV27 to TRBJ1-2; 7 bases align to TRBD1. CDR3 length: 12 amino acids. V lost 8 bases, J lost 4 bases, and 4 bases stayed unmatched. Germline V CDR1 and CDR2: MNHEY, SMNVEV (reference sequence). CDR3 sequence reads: CASGTDLYGYTF. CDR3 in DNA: TGTGCCAGCGGGACAGACCTCTATGGCTACACCTTC.

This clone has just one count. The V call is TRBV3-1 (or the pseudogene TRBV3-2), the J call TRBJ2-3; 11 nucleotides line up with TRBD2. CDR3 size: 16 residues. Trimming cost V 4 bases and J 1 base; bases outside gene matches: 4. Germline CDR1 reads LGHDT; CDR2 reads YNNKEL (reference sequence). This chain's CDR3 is CASSPSLAGGTDTQYF. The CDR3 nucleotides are TGTGCCAGCAGCCCGTCACTAGCGGGGGGCACAGATACGCAGTATTTT.

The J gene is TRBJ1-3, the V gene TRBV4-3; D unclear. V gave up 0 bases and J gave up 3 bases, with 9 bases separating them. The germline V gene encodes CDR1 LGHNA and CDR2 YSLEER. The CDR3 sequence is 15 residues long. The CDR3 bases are TGCGCCAGCAGCCAAGATTTAACAAATGGAAACACCATATATTTT. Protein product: CASSQDLTNGNTIYF.

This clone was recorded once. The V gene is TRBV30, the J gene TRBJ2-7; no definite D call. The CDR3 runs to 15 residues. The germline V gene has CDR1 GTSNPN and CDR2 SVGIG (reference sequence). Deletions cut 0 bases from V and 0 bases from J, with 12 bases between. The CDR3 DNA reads TGTGCCTGGAGTGTACGACGGTCGGGCTCCTACGAGCAGTACTTC. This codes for CAWSVRRSGSYEQYF.

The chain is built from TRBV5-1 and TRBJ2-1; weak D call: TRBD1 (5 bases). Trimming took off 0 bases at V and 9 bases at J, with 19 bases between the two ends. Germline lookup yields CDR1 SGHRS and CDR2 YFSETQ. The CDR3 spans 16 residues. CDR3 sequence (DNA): TGCGCCAGCAGCTTGGGGGCAGGGCCTCTTCGCCGTGAGCAGTTCTTC. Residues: CASSLGAGPLRREQFF.

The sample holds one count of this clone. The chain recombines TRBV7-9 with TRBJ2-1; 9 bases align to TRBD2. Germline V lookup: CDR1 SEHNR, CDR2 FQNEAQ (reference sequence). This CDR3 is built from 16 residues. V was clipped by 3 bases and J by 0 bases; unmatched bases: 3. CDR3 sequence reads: CASSLGSGSSYNEQFF. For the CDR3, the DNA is TGTGCCAGCAGCTTGGGTAGCGGGAGCTCCTACAATGAGCAGTTCTTC.

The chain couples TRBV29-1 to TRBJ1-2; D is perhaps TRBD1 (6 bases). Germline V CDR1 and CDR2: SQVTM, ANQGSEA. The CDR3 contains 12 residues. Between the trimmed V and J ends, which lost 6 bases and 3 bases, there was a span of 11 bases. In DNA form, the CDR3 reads TGCAGCGTGAACCCAGGGGACTATGGCTACACCTTC. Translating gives CSVNPGDYGYTF.

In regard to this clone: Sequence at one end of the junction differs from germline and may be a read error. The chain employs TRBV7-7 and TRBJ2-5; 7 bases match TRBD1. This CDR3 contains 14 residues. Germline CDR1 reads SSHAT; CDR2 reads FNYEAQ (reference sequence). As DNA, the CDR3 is TGTGCTAGCAGCTTAGTAGCCAGGGGGGAGACCCAGTACTTC. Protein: CASSLVARGETQYF.

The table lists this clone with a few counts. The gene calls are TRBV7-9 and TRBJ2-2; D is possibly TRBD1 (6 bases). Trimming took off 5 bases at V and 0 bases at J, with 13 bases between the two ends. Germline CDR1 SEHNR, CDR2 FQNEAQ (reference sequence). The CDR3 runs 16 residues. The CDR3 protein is CASSPIRGANTGELFF. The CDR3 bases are TGTGCCAGCAGCCCGATCAGGGGCGCGAACACCGGGGAGCTGTTTTTT.

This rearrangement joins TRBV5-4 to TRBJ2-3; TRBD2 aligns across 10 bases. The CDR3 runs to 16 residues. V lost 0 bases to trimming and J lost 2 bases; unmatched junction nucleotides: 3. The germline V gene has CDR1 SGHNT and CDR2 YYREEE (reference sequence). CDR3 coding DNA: TGTGCCAGCAGCTTGGTAGCGGGGGGATCCACAGATACGCAGTATTTT. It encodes CASSLVAGGSTDTQYF. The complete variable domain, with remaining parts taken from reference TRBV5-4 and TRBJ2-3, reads ETGVTQSPTHLIKTRGQQVTLRCSSQSGHNTVSWYQQALGQGPQFIFQYYREEENGRGNFPPRFSGLQFPNYSSELNVNALELDDSALYLCASSLVAGGSTDTQYFGPGTRLTVL.

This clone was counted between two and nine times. The CDR3 DNA sequence: TGTGCCAGCAGCTTAGACAGCCAAGAGACCCAGTACTTC. Protein product: CASSLDSQETQYF. The J gene is TRBJ2-5, the V gene TRBV11-3; D unresolved. Germline lookup yields CDR1 SGHNT and CDR2 YENEEA. V was clipped by 0 bases and J by 1 base, with 3 bases between them. The CDR3 covers 13 residues. The whole variable domain, filled in from reference TRBV11-3 and TRBJ2-5, reads EAGVVQSPRYKIIEKKQPVAFWCNPISGHNTLYWYLQNLGQGPELLIRYENEEAVDDSQLPKDRFSAERLKGVDSTLKIQPAELGDSAVYLCASSLDSQETQYFGPGTRLLVL.

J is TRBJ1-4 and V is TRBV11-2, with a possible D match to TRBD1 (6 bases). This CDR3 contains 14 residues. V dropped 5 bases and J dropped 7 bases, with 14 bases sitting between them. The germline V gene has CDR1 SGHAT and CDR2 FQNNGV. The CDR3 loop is CASSRPGEVEKLFF. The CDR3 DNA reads TGTGCCAGCAGCCGCCCAGGGGAAGTTGAAAAACTGTTTTTT.

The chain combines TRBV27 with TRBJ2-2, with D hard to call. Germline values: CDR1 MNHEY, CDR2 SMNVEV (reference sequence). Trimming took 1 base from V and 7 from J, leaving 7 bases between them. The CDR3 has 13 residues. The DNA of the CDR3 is TGTGCCAGCAGTTTATACCCAGACGGGGAGCTGTTTTTT. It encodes CASSLYPDGELFF.

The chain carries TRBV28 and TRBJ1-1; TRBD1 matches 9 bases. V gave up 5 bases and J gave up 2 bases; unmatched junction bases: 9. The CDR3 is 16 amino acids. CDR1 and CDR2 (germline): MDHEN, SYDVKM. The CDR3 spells CASSPSPGQGNTEAFF. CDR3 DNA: TGTGCCAGCAGTCCGTCGCCGGGACAGGGCAACACTGAAGCTTTCTTT.

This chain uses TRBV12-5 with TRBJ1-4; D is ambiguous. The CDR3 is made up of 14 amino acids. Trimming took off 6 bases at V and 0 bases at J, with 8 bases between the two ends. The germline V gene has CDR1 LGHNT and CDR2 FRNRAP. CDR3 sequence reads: CASGGDTTNEKLFF. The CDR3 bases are TGTGCTAGTGGGGGAGATACAACTAATGAAAAACTGTTTTTT.

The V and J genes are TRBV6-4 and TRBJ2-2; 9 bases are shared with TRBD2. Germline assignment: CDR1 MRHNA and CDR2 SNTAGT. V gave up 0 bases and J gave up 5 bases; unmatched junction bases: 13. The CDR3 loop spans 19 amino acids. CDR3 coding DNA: TGTGCCAGCAGTGACTCGGTACTAGCGGGCCCCAATCCTACCGGGGAGCTGTTTTTT. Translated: CASSDSVLAGPNPTGELFF.

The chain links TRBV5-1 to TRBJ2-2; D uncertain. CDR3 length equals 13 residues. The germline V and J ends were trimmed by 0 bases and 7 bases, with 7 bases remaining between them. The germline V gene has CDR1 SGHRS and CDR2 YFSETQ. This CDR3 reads CASSLGARGELFF. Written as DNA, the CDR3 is TGCGCCAGCAGCTTGGGGGCTCGCGGGGAGCTGTTTTTT.